This T cell receptor (beta chain) was obtained from a study of shared T cell receptors in the human thymus. The CDR3 is 15 amino acids. Germline CDR1 PRHDT, CDR2 FYEKMQ (reference sequence). The germline V and J ends were trimmed by 5 bases and 5 bases, with 15 bases remaining between them. Clones were read by immunoSEQ multiplex PCR, and TCRdb kept only the in-frame ones, dropping some. The repertoire holds about 730,000 clones, with roughly 85% as singletons. The data also belong to a second study, concerning human thymus T cells. As reported in that work: Reports from related research described highly overlapping thymic repertoires among unrelated individuals.

The V and J genes are TRBV13 and TRBJ1-4, with D maybe TRBD1 (6 bases). The TCR sequence derives from a girl younger than two with a congenital heart defect. The sequencing input was thymocytes. Written as DNA, the CDR3 is TGTGCCAGCAGCCTCCGACAGGTAGCGAATGAAAAACTGTTTTTT. Its translation: CASSLRQVANEKLFF.